The clone carrying this T cell receptor (beta chain) was counted ten times or more. Its antigen is undetermined. A single record per CDR3 protein comes from TCRdb applying MiXCR to the 5' RACE reads. The data hold about 130,000 distinct CDR3 sequences, with approximately 7.4% observed a single time. The sample is drawn from a study of CD8 T cells in ankylosing spondylitis. Findings and limits, study-wide: Researchers reportedly found disease-linked clones significantly enriched in matched ankylosing spondylitis synovial fluid.

The TCR was taken from a female donor with ankylosing spondylitis or in good health (not recorded which). The specimen was blood, either unsorted or a sorted T cell fraction (not recorded which).

CDR3 amino acids: CSARMWGGSEKLFF. Here the CDR3 DNA reads TGCAGTGCTAGAATGTGGGGAGGGAGTGAAAAACTGTTTTTT. V and J are TRBV20-1 and TRBJ1-4; no reliable D call. Germline CDR1 DFQATT, CDR2 SNEGSKA (reference sequence). This CDR3 is 14 amino acids long. Trimming left V 2 bases short and J 7 bases short, with 14 bases between.